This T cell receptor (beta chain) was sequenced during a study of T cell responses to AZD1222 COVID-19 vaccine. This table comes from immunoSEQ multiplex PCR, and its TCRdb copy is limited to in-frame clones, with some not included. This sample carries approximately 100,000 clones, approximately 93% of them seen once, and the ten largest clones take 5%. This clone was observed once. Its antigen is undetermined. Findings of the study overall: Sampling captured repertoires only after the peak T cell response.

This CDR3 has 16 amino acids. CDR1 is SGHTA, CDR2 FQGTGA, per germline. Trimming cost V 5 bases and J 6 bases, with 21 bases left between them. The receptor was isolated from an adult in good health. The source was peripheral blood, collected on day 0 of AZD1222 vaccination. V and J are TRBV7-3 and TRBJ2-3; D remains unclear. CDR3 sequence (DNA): TGTGCCAGCAGCCCTAGGTCTGGGATAGGAGCTGATACGCAGTATTTT. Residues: CASSPRSGIGADTQYF.